This passage covers 15 T cell receptor beta chains from one sample sequenced in a study of monozygotic twins with inflammatory bowel disease. TCRdb re-called the 5' RACE reads and gives one entry per CDR3 protein, without DNA. The specimen's table records about 330,000 distinct CDR3 sequences. The sample consisted of blood. The receptors stem from a human donor with ulcerative colitis or Crohn's disease, or a healthy co-twin of an affected twin (not recorded which).

V gene TRBV7-2 combines with J gene TRBJ2-7. Germline assignment: CDR1 SGHTA and CDR2 FQGNSA. This CDR3 is built from 15 residues. CDR3 protein: CASSLDSGSGYEQYF.

The chain is built from TRBV2 and TRBJ2-2; TCRdb calls TRBD1, which cannot be checked without DNA. The CDR3 is made up of 13 amino acids. Germline CDR1 is SNHLY and CDR2 is FYNNEI. The CDR3 region is CASKRQPTGELFF.

The chain carries TRBV28 and TRBJ2-7; the TRBD2 assignment by TCRdb is unverifiable without DNA. CDR1 is MDHEN and CDR2 is SYDVKM in the germline V gene. The CDR3 is made up of 13 amino acids. CDR3 loop: CASRTGLPYEQYF.

The rearrangement uses TRBV20-1 and TRBJ2-7; TCRdb picks TRBD1, but there is no DNA to check that call. Germline V gives CDR1 DFQATT, CDR2 SNEGSKA (reference sequence). This CDR3 comprises 13 residues. The CDR3 region is CSAGDRASYERYF.

This sequence joins TRBV11-2 and TRBJ2-1; absent DNA, TCRdb's TRBD1 call cannot be checked. There are 14 residues in the CDR3. In germline, CDR1 is SGHAT, CDR2 FQNNGV. CDR3 sequence reads: CASSSASGPREQFF.

The V and J genes are TRBV12-3 or TRBV12-4 and TRBJ1-5. The length of the CDR3 is 11 residues. CDR3 amino acids: CASSHNQPQHF.

This chain uses TRBV7-9 with TRBJ2-5; TCRdb returns TRBD1, unconfirmable since there is no DNA. The germline CDR1 and CDR2 sequences are SEHNR and FQNEAQ (reference sequence). This CDR3 is 15 amino acids long. The CDR3 loop is CASSSQGGLGETQYF.

The V call is TRBV6-5, the J call TRBJ1-6; there is no DNA to check the TCRdb D call of TRBD1. The CDR3 consists of 16 residues. CDR1 and CDR2 (germline): MNHEY, SVGAGI. CDR3 sequence reads: CASSYLSGQGNSPLHF.

The chain is built from TRBV27 and TRBJ1-1; TCRdb reports TRBD1, a call that lacks DNA to check it against. Germline CDR1 reads MNHEY; CDR2 reads SMNVEV (reference sequence). The CDR3 runs 14 residues. CDR3 loop: CASSPIKGSTEAFF.

The CDR3 loop is CASSFFTLRDGYQETQYF. The rearrangement links TRBV11-1 to TRBJ2-5; TCRdb proposes TRBD1, but this gene call is untestable without DNA. The CDR3 has 18 amino acids. CDR1 and CDR2 from the germline V gene are SGHAT and FQDESV (reference sequence).

V is TRBV19 and J is TRBJ2-7; without DNA, the TCRdb call of TRBD1 cannot be checked. The CDR3 covers 14 residues. The V gene's germline CDR1 is LNHDA and CDR2 SQIVND (reference sequence). The chain's CDR3 is CASTPDRGTYEQYF. Looking up the rest from reference TRBV19 and TRBJ2-7 gives the full variable domain: DGGITQSPKYLFRKEGQNVTLSCEQNLNHDAMYWYRQDPGQGLRLIYYSQIVNDFQKGDIAEGYSVSREKKESFPLTVTSAQKNPTAFYLCASTPDRGTYEQYFGPGTRLTVT.

The chain is built from TRBV5-1 and TRBJ1-1. The CDR3 has 13 residues. The germline V gene encodes CDR1 SGHRS and CDR2 YFSETQ. This chain's CDR3 is CASSSQQDTEAFF.

The chain couples TRBV18 to TRBJ2-7; TCRdb selects TRBD1, and the lack of DNA leaves this call unchecked. The CDR3 has 13 amino acids. Germline CDR1 is KGHSH and CDR2 is LQKENI. CDR3 sequence: CASSSGDAYEQYF.

The chain employs TRBV18 and TRBJ2-3; TCRdb picks TRBD2, but there is no DNA to check that call. Germline assignment: CDR1 KGHSH and CDR2 LQKENI. The CDR3 runs 17 residues. The CDR3 here is CASTGDDLAGSKDTQYF.

The rearrangement joins TRBV12-3 or TRBV12-4 to TRBJ1-5. The length of the CDR3 is 14 residues. The CDR3 reads CASSFGQASQPQHF.